What follows describes a single T cell receptor (beta chain). Researchers took RNA transcripts and amplified the TCR beta CDR3 regions from them. During a first-round RT-PCR of the TCR CDR3, the HTBI primer set was used. Via MiXCR, TCRdb re-called the multiplex PCR reads, giving one row per CDR3 protein. This repertoire shows some 530,000 distinct CDR3 sequences, about 20% found once; its top ten account for around 54%. The record originates from a study of T cells in Graves' hyperthyroidism and ophthalmopathy. This CDR3 contains 14 residues. The germline CDR1 and CDR2 sequences are SEHNR and FQNEAQ (reference sequence). V was trimmed by 2 bases and J by 7 bases, leaving 15 bases between them.

The receptor's source is a woman in her seventies with Graves' ophthalmopathy. The chain uses TRBV7-9 and TRBJ2-7; D is undetermined. The source material was blood. The CDR3 bases are TGTGCCAGCAGCTTAACGCCTCAGGAAAGTGAGCAGTACTTC. It is translated as CASSLTPQESEQYF. The full variable domain, in which reference TRBV7-9 and TRBJ2-7 provide the parts outside the CDR3, is DTGVSQNPRHKITKRGQNVTFRCDPISEHNRLYWYRQTLGQGPEFLTYFQNEAQLEKSRLLSDRFSAERPKGSFSTLEIQRTEQGDSAMYLCASSLTPQESEQYFGPGTRLTVT.